One sample yielded the 9 T cell receptor beta chains listed below, sequenced in a study of kidney transplant recipient with SARS-CoV-2 infection. Each CDR3 protein is one row after TCRdb ran MiXCR on the reads. The sample yields fewer than 250,000 distinct CDR3 sequences, 29% seen once. The specimen comprised a blood sample, sampled at baseline and on day 111 from a kidney transplant recipient. The receptor set was obtained from a male patient aged 25 to 39 who had COVID-19 and was a kidney transplant recipient. The graft donor may account for some of the T cells.

This clonotype was found many times. The chain is built from TRBV20-1 and TRBJ2-2; TRBD2 aligns across 11 bases. CDR3 length: 16 amino acids. The germline gives CDR1 DFQATT, CDR2 SNEGSKA (reference sequence). V was clipped by 2 bases and J by 1 base; unmatched bases: 3. The CDR3 region is CSARTSGGLNTGELFF. CDR3 bases: TGCAGTGCTAGAACTAGCGGGGGTTTGAACACCGGGGAGCTGTTTTTT.

This clonotype has more than one count but fewer than ten. The CDR3 DNA follows: TGTGCCAGTAGTACCGGGAAAGGTGGGGCCAATGAGCAGTTCTTC. It translates to CASSTGKGGANEQFF. The rearrangement uses TRBV19 and TRBJ2-1; D could derive from TRBD1 or TRBD2 (5 bases each). The length of the CDR3 is 15 residues. V gave up 4 bases and J gave up 6 bases, with 16 bases separating them. Per germline, CDR1 LNHDA and CDR2 SQIVND (reference sequence).

In its sample, this clonotype was seen many times. CDR3 nucleotide sequence: TGTGCCAGCAGCCCACAAGACAGGCGGGCTAATGAAAAACTGTTTTTT. Its translation is CASSPQDRRANEKLFF. This chain uses TRBV7-8 with TRBJ1-4, with a tentative D call TRBD1 (6 bases). In germline, CDR1 is SGHVS, CDR2 FQNEAQ. The CDR3 loop spans 16 amino acids. The V end was cut by 5 bases, the J end by 3 bases, with 16 bases between.

This clonotype came up many times. The CDR3 DNA reads TGTGCCAGCAGTTCCGGACAGGGGGCATTCGAGCAGTACTTC. Amino acids: CASSSGQGAFEQYF. The chain joins TRBV6-6 to TRBJ2-7; 11 bases line up with TRBD1. Germline CDR1 MNHNY, CDR2 SVGAGI (reference sequence). The CDR3 contains 14 residues. V lost 4 bases and J lost 6; bases outside the gene matches: 5.

This clonotype has a handful of counts. The chain joins TRBV6-5 to TRBJ2-1; the match to TRBD2 covers 13 bases. Germline CDR1 and CDR2: MNHEY and SVGAGI. CDR3 length: 18 residues. The ends lost 4 bases at V and 8 bases at J; junction bases unmatched: 14. The CDR3, as DNA: TGTGCCAGCAGTTCAAGCCCCCCGGGACTAGCGGGATCGGATGAGCAGTTCTTC. It yields the protein CASSSSPPGLAGSDEQFF.

The chain links TRBV12-3 or TRBV12-4 to TRBJ2-3, with D possibly TRBD1 on 5 matching bases. This CDR3 region has 13 residues. Trimming shortened V by 7 bases and J by 2 bases, and 10 bases separated the two germline ends. CDR3 sequence (DNA): TGTGCCAGCATAACAGGAGTCACAGATACGCAGTATTTT. Encoded protein: CASITGVTDTQYF.

In this sample, this clonotype turned up many times. This CDR3 is CASSYQGGGKTEAFF. The CDR3 DNA reads TGTGCCAGCAGTTACCAAGGGGGCGGAAAGACTGAAGCTTTCTTT. The chain has TRBV6-5 and TRBJ1-1; 7 positions agree with TRBD1. V trimming: 2 bases; J trimming: 5 bases; junction bases outside the gene matches: 8. This CDR3 contains 15 residues. CDR1 is MNHEY and CDR2 is SVGAGI in the germline V gene.

Concerning this clonotype itself: Given a much more abundant clone one base away, this may be a read error. The chain joins TRBV28 to TRBJ2-1; D gene unclear. Germline CDR1 and CDR2: MDHEN and SYDVKM. Deletions cut 2 bases from V and 6 bases from J, with 14 bases between. This CDR3 is 15 amino acids long. The CDR3 region has the DNA TGTGCCAGCAGTTTACCCGTAAACGCCTGCAATGAGCAGTTCTTC. Its translation: CASSLPVNACNEQFF. The whole variable domain, filled in from reference TRBV28 and TRBJ2-1, reads DVKVTQSSRYLVKRTGEKVFLECVQDMDHENMFWYRQDPGLGLRLIYFSYDVKMKEKGDIPEGYSVSREKKERFSLILESASTNQTSMYLCASSLPVNACNEQFFGPGTRLTVL.

In its sample, this clonotype was seen many times. The CDR3 nucleotides read TGCGCCAGCAGCCAAGGCAGTCGGATAGGGAACACTGAAGCTTTCTTT. Protein product: CASSQGSRIGNTEAFF. This rearrangement joins TRBV4-3 to TRBJ1-1; D call uncertain. Trimming cost V 1 base and J 1 base, with 13 bases left between them. Germline CDR1 LGHNA, CDR2 YSLEER. There are 16 residues in the CDR3.